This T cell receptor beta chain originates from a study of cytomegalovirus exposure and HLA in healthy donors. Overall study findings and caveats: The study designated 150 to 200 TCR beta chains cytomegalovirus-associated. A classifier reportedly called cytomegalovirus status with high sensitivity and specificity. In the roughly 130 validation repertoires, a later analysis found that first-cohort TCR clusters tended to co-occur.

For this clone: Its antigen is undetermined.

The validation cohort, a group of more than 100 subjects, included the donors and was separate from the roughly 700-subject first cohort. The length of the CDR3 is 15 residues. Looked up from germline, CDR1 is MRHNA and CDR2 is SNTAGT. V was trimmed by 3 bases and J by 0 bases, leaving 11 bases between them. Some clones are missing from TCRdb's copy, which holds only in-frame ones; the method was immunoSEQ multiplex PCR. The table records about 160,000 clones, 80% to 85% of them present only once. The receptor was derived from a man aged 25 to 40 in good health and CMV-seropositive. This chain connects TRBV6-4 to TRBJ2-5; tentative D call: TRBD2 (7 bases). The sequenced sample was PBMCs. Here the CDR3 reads CASSEGGGHQETQYF. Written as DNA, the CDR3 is TGTGCCAGCAGTGAAGGCGGGGGCCACCAAGAGACCCAGTACTTC.